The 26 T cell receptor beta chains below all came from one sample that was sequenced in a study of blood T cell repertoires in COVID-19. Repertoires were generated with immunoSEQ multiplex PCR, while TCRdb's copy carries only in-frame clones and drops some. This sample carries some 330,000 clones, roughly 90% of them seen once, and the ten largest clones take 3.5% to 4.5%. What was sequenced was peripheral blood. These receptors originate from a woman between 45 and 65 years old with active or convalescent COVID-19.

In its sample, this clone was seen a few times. The CDR3 sequence is CASSIGPPNEKLFF. In DNA form, the CDR3 reads TGTGCCAGTAGTATAGGGCCACCTAATGAAAAACTGTTTTTT. The chain has TRBV19 and TRBJ1-4, with D hard to call. This CDR3 has 14 residues. Germline CDR1 reads LNHDA; CDR2 reads SQIVND (reference sequence). V dropped 1 base and J dropped 3 bases, with 6 bases sitting between them.

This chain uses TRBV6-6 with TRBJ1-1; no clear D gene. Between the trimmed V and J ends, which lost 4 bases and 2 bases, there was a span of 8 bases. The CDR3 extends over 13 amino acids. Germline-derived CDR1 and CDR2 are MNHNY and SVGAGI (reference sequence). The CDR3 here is CASSSQPNTEAFF. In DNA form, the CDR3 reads TGTGCCAGCAGTTCACAGCCCAACACTGAAGCTTTCTTT.

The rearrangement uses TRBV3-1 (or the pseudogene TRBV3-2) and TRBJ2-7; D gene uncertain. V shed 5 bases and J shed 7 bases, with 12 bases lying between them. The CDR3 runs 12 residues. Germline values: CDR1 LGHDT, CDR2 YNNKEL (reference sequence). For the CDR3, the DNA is TGTGCCAGCAGCTTGAGACCCGGGGAGCAGTACTTC. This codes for CASSLRPGEQYF.

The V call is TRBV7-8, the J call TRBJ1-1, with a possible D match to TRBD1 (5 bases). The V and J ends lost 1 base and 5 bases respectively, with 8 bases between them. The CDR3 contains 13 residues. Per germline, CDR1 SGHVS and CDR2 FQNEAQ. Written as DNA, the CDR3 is TGTGCCAGCAGCTTAGACAGGAATACTGAAGCTTTCTTT. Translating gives CASSLDRNTEAFF. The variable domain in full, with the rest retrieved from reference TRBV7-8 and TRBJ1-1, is GAGVSQSPRYKVAKRGQDVALRCDPISGHVSLFWYQQALGQGPEFLTYFQNEAQLDKSGLPSDRFFAERPEGSVSTLKIQRTQQEDSAVYLCASSLDRNTEAFFGQGTRLTVV.

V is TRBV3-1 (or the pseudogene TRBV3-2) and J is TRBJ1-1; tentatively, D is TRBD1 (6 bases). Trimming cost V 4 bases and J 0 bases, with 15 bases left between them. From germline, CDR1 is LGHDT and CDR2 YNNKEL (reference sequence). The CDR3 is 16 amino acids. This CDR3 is CASSRGQGNMNTEAFF. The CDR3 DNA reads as TGTGCCAGCAGCCGGGGGCAGGGCAACATGAACACTGAAGCTTTCTTT.

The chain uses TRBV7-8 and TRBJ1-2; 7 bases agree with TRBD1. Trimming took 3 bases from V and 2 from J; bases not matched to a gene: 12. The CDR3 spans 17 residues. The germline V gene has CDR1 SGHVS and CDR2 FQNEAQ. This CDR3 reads CASSLSSKMTGNYGYTF. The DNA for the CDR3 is TGTGCCAGCAGCTTGTCGAGCAAAATGACAGGGAACTATGGCTACACCTTC.

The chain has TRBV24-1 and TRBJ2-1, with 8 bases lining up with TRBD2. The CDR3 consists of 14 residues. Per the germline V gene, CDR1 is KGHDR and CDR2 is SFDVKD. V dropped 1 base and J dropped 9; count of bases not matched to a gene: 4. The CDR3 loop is CATSDLDGTSEQFF. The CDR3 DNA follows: TGTGCCACCAGTGATTTAGATGGGACTAGTGAGCAGTTCTTC.

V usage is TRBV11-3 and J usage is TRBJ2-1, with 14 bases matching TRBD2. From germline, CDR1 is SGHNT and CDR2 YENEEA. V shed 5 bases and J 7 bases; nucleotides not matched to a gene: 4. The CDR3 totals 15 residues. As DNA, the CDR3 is TGTGCCAGCAGCCCCGGGACTAGCGGGAGAAATGAGCAGTTCTTC. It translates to CASSPGTSGRNEQFF. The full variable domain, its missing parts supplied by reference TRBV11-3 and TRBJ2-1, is EAGVVQSPRYKIIEKKQPVAFWCNPISGHNTLYWYLQNLGQGPELLIRYENEEAVDDSQLPKDRFSAERLKGVDSTLKIQPAELGDSAVYLCASSPGTSGRNEQFFGPGTRLTVL.

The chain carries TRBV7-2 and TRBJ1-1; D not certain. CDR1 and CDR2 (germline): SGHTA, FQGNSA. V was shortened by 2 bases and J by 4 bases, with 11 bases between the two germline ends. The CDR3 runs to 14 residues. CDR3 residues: CASSLMNSGTEAFF. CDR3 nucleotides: TGTGCCAGCAGCTTAATGAACTCGGGCACTGAAGCTTTCTTT.

The CDR3 is CASSEAGRTNTEAFF. The CDR3 nucleotides are TGTGCCAGCAGTGAGGCGGGACGCACGAACACTGAAGCTTTCTTT. This chain uses TRBV6-1 with TRBJ1-1; tentative D call: TRBD1 (5 bases). V lost 3 bases and J lost 1, with 12 bases in between. The length of the CDR3 is 15 residues. Germline-derived CDR1 and CDR2 are MNHNS and SASEGT.

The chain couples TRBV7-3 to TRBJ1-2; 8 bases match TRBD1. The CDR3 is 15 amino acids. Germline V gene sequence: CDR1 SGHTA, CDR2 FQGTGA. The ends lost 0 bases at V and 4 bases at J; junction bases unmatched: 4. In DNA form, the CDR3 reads TGTGCCAGCAGCTTAACGCAGGGGGCCCGCTATGGCTACACCTTC. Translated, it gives CASSLTQGARYGYTF. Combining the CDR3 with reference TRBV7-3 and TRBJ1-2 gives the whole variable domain GAGVSQTPSNKVTEKGKYVELRCDPISGHTALYWYRQSLGQGPEFLIYFQGTGAADDSGLPNDRFFAVRPEGSVSTLKIQRTERGDSAVYLCASSLTQGARYGYTFGSGTRLTVV.

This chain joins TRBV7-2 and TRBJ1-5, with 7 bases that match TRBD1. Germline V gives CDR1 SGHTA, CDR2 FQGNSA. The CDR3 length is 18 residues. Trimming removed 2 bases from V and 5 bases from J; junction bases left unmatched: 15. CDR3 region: CASSLKSPGTGDYQPQHF. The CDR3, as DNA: TGTGCCAGCAGCTTAAAGTCCCCCGGAACAGGGGACTATCAGCCCCAGCATTTT.

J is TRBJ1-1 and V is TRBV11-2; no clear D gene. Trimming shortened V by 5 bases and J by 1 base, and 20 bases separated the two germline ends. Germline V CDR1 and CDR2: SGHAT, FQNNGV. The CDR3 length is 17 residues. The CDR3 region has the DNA TGTGCCAGCAGCCTAAGGCCCGGGGAATCACGGAACACTGAAGCTTTCTTT. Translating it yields CASSLRPGESRNTEAFF.

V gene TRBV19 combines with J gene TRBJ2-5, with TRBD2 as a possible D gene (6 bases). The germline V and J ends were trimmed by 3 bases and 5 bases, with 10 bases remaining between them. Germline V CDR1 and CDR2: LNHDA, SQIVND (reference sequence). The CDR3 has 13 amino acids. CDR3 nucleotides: TGTGCCAGTAGTATGAGCGGAGGGGAGACCCAGTACTTC. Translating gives CASSMSGGETQYF.

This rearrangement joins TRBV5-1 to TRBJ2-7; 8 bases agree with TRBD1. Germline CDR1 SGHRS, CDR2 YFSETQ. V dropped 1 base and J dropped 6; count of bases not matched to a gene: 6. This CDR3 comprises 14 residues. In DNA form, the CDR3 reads TGCGCCAGCAGCTTGAGACAGGGGTTGTCCGAGCAGTACTTC. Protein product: CASSLRQGLSEQYF.

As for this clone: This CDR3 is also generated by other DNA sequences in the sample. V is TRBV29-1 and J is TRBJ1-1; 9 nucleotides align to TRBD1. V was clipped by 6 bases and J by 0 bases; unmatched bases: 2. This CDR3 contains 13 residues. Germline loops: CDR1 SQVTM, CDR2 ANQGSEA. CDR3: CSVGDRVNTEAFF. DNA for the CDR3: TGCAGCGTGGGGGACAGGGTGAACACTGAAGCTTTCTTT.

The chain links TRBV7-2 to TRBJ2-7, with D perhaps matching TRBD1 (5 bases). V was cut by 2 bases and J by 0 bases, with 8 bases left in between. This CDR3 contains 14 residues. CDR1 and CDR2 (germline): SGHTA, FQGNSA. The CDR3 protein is CASSLTGYSYEQYF. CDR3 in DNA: TGTGCCAGCAGCTTAACAGGATACTCCTACGAGCAGTACTTC.

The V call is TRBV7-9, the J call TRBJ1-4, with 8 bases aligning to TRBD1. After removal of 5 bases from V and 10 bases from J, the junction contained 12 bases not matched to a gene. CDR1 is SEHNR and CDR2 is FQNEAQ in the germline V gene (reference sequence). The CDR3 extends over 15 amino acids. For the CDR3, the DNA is TGTGCCAGCAGCCCGCAGGGGGCGATGAACGGAAAACTGTTTTTT. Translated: CASSPQGAMNGKLFF.

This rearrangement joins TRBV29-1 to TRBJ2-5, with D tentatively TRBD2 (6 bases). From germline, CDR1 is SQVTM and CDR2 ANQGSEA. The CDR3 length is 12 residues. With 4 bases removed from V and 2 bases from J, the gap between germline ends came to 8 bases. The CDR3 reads CSVAGLQETQYF. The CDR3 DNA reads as TGCAGCGTTGCGGGACTTCAAGAGACCCAGTACTTC.

CDR3 amino acids: CASSPGLAGAETQYF. The CDR3, as DNA: TGTGCCAGCAGCCCAGGACTAGCGGGAGCAGAGACCCAGTACTTC. The chain uses TRBV14 and TRBJ2-5; 13 bases are shared with TRBD2. V shed 4 bases and J 4 bases; nucleotides not matched to a gene: 3. In germline, CDR1 is SGHDN, CDR2 FVKESK. The CDR3 is 15 amino acids.

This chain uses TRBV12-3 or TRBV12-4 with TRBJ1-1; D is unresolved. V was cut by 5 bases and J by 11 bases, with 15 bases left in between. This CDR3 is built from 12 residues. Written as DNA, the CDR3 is TGTGCCAGCAGTACGGGCGGACTCCCGGCTTTCTTT. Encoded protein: CASSTGGLPAFF.

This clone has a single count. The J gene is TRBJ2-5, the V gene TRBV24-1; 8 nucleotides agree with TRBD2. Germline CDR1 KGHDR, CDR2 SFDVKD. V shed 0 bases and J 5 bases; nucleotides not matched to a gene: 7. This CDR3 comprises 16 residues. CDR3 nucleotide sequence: TGTGCCACCAGTGATTTGTCCAGCGGGAGCAGGGAGACCCAGTACTTC. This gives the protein CATSDLSSGSRETQYF.

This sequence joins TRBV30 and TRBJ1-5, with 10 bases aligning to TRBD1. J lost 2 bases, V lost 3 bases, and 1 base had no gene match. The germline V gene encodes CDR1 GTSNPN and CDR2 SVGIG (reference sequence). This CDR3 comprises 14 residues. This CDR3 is CAWSGTGGNQPQHF. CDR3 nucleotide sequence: TGTGCCTGGAGCGGGACAGGGGGCAATCAGCCCCAGCATTTT.

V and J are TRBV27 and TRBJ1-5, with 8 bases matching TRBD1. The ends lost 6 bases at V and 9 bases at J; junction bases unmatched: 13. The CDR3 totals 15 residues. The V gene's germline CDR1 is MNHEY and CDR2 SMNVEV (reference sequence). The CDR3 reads CASRPGQAINGPQHF. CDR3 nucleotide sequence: TGTGCCAGCAGGCCGGGACAGGCGATCAACGGGCCCCAGCATTTT.

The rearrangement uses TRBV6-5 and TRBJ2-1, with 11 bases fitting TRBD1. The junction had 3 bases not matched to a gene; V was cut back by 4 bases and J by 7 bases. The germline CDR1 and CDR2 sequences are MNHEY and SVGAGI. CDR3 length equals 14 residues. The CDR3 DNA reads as TGTGCCAGCAGTTTGGACAGGGGGCTGAATGAGCAGTTCTTC. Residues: CASSLDRGLNEQFF.

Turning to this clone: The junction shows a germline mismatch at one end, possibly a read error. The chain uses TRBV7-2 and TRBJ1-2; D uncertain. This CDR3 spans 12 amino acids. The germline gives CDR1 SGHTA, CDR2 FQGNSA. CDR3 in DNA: TGTGCCAGCAGCTTGGAAGCGGGGAGGCTCCTCTTC. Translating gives CASSLEAGRLLF.